The T cell receptor (beta chain) under discussion was sequenced for a study of blood T cells in healthy people across ages (dated by TCRdb to 2015 to 2017). With respect to the entire study: In model experiments, roughly one uniquely barcoded TCR beta cDNA molecule per two T cells was captured by template switching. To track age-related changes in TCR beta repertoire diversity, the study relied on deep sequencing normalized with unique cDNA molecular identifiers. The donors were divided into four age groups: young (average approximately 17 years), middle-aged (almost 40), aged (approximately 62) and long-lived (roughly 82). To avoid experimental bias, donors of different ages were spread randomly across the sequencing lanes. The study analyzed two additional independent replicas of 1 million unique cDNA reads from the same blood draw for two donors, one aged 18 to 29 and one aged 80 or older.

Reading the germline V gene gives CDR1 ENHRY and CDR2 SYGVKD. The cysteine opens and the phenylalanine closes a CDR3 of 15 amino acids. Only CDR3 DNA remains: 45 bases, in frame from the first base. For this chain, trimming is 3 bases at the V end and 5 bases at the J end, and the number of junction bases without a gene match is 8. The 40 or so donors, aged roughly 6 to 100 years, were systemically healthy Caucasian individuals from Russia. Roughly 9.5 milliliters of peripheral blood were drawn from each donor into EDTA-treated Vacutainer tubes. Ficoll-Paque density-gradient centrifugation was used to isolate PBMCs, with at least 6.5 million per sample. Total RNA, at least 5.5 micrograms per sample, was extracted from PBMCs with Trizol reagent. The percentages of naive CD45RAhigh/CD27high T cells were determined by flow cytometry on a PBMC aliquot from every donor. Summary of the overall study and its limitations: Observed TCR beta diversity per million T cells fell roughly linearly with age, and a significant reduction was already apparent by age around 44. Estimates of total diversity based on one million sequenced T cells were considered lower bounds and underestimates. Since profiling was done on bulk unsorted PBMCs, naive and antigen-experienced compartments could not be conclusively compared. Compared with the aged group, the long-lived group had more naive CD4+ T cells, fewer expanded clones and increased TCR diversity, a pattern suggesting age selection. Observed TCR beta diversity correlated strongly with the percentage of naive T cells measured by flow cytometry. Because donor CMV infection status was unknown, age-related changes in expanded clonotypes were potentially confounded.

About this clonotype itself: Its specific antigen is unknown. No qualities accompany the bases; no much larger clone lies one base away.

Receptors were amplified or captured by 5' RACE. The run used an Illumina HiSeq 2500. A second PCR of roughly 7 to 12 cycles was performed with a sample-barcoded 5' primer and a J-beta primer mix. A unique molecular identifier was introduced onto each TCR beta cDNA molecule by a template-switch 5' adaptor carrying 12 random nucleotides. Each sample yielded at least 3 million CDR3-containing paired-end reads. First-strand cDNA synthesis was performed from all RNA using the Mint cDNA synthesis kit, with priming by a TRBC-specific oligonucleotide. After uracil-DNA glycosylase treatment, a first 18-cycle PCR used universal primers M1SS and BC2_uni_R on all cDNA. The authors' analysis ran thus. For normalization, 1 million high-quality reads, each with a distinct molecular identifier, were randomly selected from each sample. Reads with shared molecular identifiers were discarded instead of being binned into consensus sequences. MiTCR, run with a Q25 quality threshold and the strictest error-elimination algorithm, handled CDR3 identification, clonotype clustering and error correction. A nonparametric unseen species model with Euler transformation was used to estimate a lower bound on total TCR beta diversity. Through fastp at Q25 and MiXCR, TCRdb rebuilt clones from the public reads, retaining in-frame beta chains. Each CDR3 protein appears once, grouped with its most common genes and DNA. Clone size and V and J calls follow TCRdb, not the original study. The sample table contains 450,000 to 700,000 distinct CDR3 sequences; only one count was recorded for roughly 29% of them. Of the sample, around a sixth falls within the top ten clones.

The sequence is built from TRBV10-3 and TRBJ2-5; TRBD1 lines up with 8 middle nucleotides. The specimen was blood. The sequence was obtained from an older woman in good health. The nucleotide sequence is given as TGTGCCATCAGTGACCAGGGGACAGGCAGGGAGACCCAGTACTTC. This codes for CAISDQGTGRETQYF.